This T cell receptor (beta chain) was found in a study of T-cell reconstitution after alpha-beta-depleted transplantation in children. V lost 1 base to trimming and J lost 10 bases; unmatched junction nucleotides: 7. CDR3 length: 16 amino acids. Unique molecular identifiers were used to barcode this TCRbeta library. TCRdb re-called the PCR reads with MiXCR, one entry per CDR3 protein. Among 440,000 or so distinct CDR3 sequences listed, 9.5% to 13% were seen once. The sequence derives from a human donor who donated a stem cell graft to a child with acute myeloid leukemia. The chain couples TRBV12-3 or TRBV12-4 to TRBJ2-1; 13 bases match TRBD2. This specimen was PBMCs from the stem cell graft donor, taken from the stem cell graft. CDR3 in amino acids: CASSLVLAGGPWEQFF. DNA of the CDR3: TGTGCCAGCAGTTTAGTACTAGCGGGGGGGCCGTGGGAGCAGTTCTTC.